This TCR beta chain derives from a study of read filtering for tumor transcriptome and immune sequencing. Study background: Among patients, 17 to 20 were male and around 15 female, aged roughly 45 to 80 (mean approximately 62). Study-wide points: Without single-read clonotypes, shared clonotype proportions correlated more between IR-seq and RNA-seq.

Germline V gives CDR1 SEHNR, CDR2 FQNEAQ (reference sequence). The CDR3 is 15 residues long. Trimming left V 2 bases short and J 0 bases short, with 11 bases between. In its sample, this clonotype was seen many times. What it recognizes is unknown. From around 0.4 ug of RNA, a library with molecular barcoded alpha/delta and beta/gamma adaptors was made. TCRdb analysed the reads with MiXCR anew, one entry per CDR3 protein. Among some 130,000 distinct CDR3 sequences listed, roughly 13% were seen once. The chain links TRBV7-9 to TRBJ2-7, with D hard to call. The sequence was collected from a donor at least 40 years old with multiple myeloma. Sequenced material: a population of CD138-negative cells sorted from bone marrow. The CDR3 DNA is TGTGCCAGCAGCTTAACGGCCGGATTCTCCTACGAGCAGTACTTC. Translated, it gives CASSLTAGFSYEQYF.